This record looks at one TCR beta chain sequence and its context. Its antigen is not known. The data belong to a study of response to subunit inactivated influenza vaccine. With 5 bases removed from V and 2 bases from J, the gap between germline ends came to 16 bases. This CDR3 contains 15 residues. Germline V lookup: CDR1 SEHNR, CDR2 FQNEAQ (reference sequence). Each CDR3 protein gets one entry after TCRdb re-called the RT-PCR reads with MiXCR. The profile shows a few hundred thousand distinct CDR3 sequences, 9.5% to 12% of them singletons. Study observations and caveats: The authors proposed limited new T cell recruitment per seasonal influenza vaccination.

The specimen was PBMCs from blood, collected 45 days after vaccination. This TCR was sampled from a man between 50 and 59 years old who received an inactivated influenza vaccine. This chain links TRBV7-9 with TRBJ2-7; D gene unclear. CDR3 loop: CASSEGPAPPYEQYF. CDR3 coding DNA: TGTGCCAGCAGCGAAGGGCCAGCTCCACCCTACGAGCAGTACTTC.